Following are 11 T cell receptor beta chains from one sample sequenced in a study. In TCRdb, the RT-PCR reads were re-called with MiXCR into one record per CDR3 protein. Here the sample spans about 680,000 distinct CDR3 sequences, 14% being singletons. Source material: memory CD4+ T cells from blood. The source of these receptors is a female donor in good health, serving as a healthy control.

The chain links TRBV3-1 to TRBJ2-2, with a possible D match to TRBD2 (6 bases). The germline CDR1 and CDR2 sequences are LGHDT and YNNKEL (reference sequence). Trimming pared 3 bases from V and 6 bases from J, leaving 14 bases between. The CDR3 has 15 amino acids. CDR3 sequence: CASSHDGSGSGELFF. The DNA for the CDR3 is TGTGCCAGCAGCCATGACGGGAGCGGGTCCGGGGAGCTGTTTTTT.

This clonotype showed up just a few times. The DNA for the CDR3 is TGTGCCAGCAGTTTTACCCTAGGGACAGCGCGGATTATTCAGTACTTC. Translated, it gives CASSFTLGTARIIQYF. V is TRBV28 and J is TRBJ2-4, with 7 bases identical to TRBD1. The germline CDR1 and CDR2 sequences are MDHEN and SYDVKM. Unmatched junction bases numbered 15, after V lost 3 bases and J lost 10 bases. CDR3 length equals 16 residues.

The genes are TRBV2 and TRBJ2-7, with 7 bases matching TRBD1. The CDR3 totals 15 residues. Looked up from germline, CDR1 is SNHLY and CDR2 is FYNNEI. The trim removed 6 bases at V and 2 bases at J, leaving 10 bases unmatched. CDR3 amino acids: CASRPDGTVPYEQYF. The CDR3, as DNA: TGTGCCAGCAGACCAGACGGGACAGTACCCTACGAGCAGTACTTC.

This clonotype occurred many times. The V and J genes are TRBV12-3 or TRBV12-4 and TRBJ2-1; 7 nucleotides align to TRBD2. Trimming cost V 6 bases and J 8 bases; bases outside gene matches: 13. There are 15 residues in the CDR3. The CDR3 loop reads CASSHRGLPTDEQFF. The CDR3 bases are TGTGCCAGCAGCCATCGGGGACTACCGACGGATGAGCAGTTCTTC.

In its sample, this clonotype was seen many times. The chain links TRBV5-1 to TRBJ2-7; D gene ambiguous. Germline CDR1 SGHRS, CDR2 YFSETQ. V was trimmed by 0 bases and J by 3 bases, leaving 4 bases between them. The CDR3 totals 12 residues. The CDR3 DNA reads TGCGCCAGCAGCTTGGACTTCTACGAGCAGTACTTC. It specifies CASSLDFYEQYF.

V is TRBV5-1 and J is TRBJ1-1; TRBD1 is a possible D gene (6 bases). V was clipped by 5 bases and J by 3 bases, with 14 bases between them. This CDR3 spans 14 amino acids. Germline V gives CDR1 SGHRS, CDR2 YFSETQ. CDR3 DNA: TGCGCCAGCAGAAAGGACAGACCATACACTGAAGCTTTCTTT. Translating it yields CASRKDRPYTEAFF. The full variable domain, with the rest looked up from reference TRBV5-1 and TRBJ1-1, is KAGVTQTPRYLIKTRGQQVTLSCSPISGHRSVSWYQQTPGQGLQFLFEYFSETQRNKGNFPGRFSGRQFSNSRSEMNVSTLELGDSALYLCASRKDRPYTEAFFGQGTRLTVV.

Turning to this clonotype: One junction end disagrees with the germline gene, perhaps due to a read error. The V gene is TRBV7-3, the J gene TRBJ2-1, with 7 bases matching TRBD2. Germline V gives CDR1 SGHTA, CDR2 FQGTGA. CDR3 length: 14 amino acids. The CDR3 loop is CSSSPSGPYNEQFF. In DNA, the CDR3 is TGTTCCAGCAGCCCTAGCGGTCCTTACAATGAGCAGTTCTTC.

This clonotype was seen repeatedly, ten times or more. The V call is TRBV5-8, the J call TRBJ2-1, with 7 nucleotides matching TRBD2. The CDR3 is 17 residues long. Per the germline V gene, CDR1 is SGHTS and CDR2 is YDEGEE. Unmatched junction bases numbered 12, after V lost 3 bases and J lost 3 bases. The CDR3 sequence is CASSSLLTSELYNEQFF. In DNA, the CDR3 is TGTGCCAGCAGCTCCCTACTCACTAGCGAGCTCTACAATGAGCAGTTCTTC.

The genes are TRBV20-1 and TRBJ2-3; 12 bases agree with TRBD2. The trim removed 6 bases at V and 4 bases at J, leaving 14 bases unmatched. Germline CDR1 DFQATT, CDR2 SNEGSKA (reference sequence). CDR3 size: 17 residues. The CDR3 spells CSAQASSGRVWADTQYF. CDR3 DNA sequence: TGCAGTGCCCAAGCCTCTAGCGGGAGGGTTTGGGCAGATACGCAGTATTTT.

V is TRBV28 and J is TRBJ2-1; perhaps TRBD2 as D (6 bases). The CDR3 extends over 14 amino acids. Trimming took off 6 bases at V and 8 bases at J, with 17 bases between the two ends. Per the germline V gene, CDR1 is MDHEN and CDR2 is SYDVKM. In DNA form, the CDR3 reads TGTGCCAGCAGCCTCGGGGGTAGCCGGGATGAGCAGTTCTTC. This gives the protein CASSLGGSRDEQFF.

This clonotype was seen a few times. This chain uses TRBV5-1 with TRBJ2-2; D not certain. V dropped 4 bases and J dropped 6 bases, with 10 bases sitting between them. CDR1 SGHRS and CDR2 YFSETQ come from the germline V gene. The CDR3 contains 13 residues. The CDR3 sequence is CASSPAGPGELFF. As DNA, the CDR3 is TGCGCCAGCAGCCCCGCCGGGCCCGGGGAGCTGTTTTTT. Full variable domain (rest looked up from reference TRBV5-1 and TRBJ2-2): KAGVTQTPRYLIKTRGQQVTLSCSPISGHRSVSWYQQTPGQGLQFLFEYFSETQRNKGNFPGRFSGRQFSNSRSEMNVSTLELGDSALYLCASSPAGPGELFFGEGSRLTVL.